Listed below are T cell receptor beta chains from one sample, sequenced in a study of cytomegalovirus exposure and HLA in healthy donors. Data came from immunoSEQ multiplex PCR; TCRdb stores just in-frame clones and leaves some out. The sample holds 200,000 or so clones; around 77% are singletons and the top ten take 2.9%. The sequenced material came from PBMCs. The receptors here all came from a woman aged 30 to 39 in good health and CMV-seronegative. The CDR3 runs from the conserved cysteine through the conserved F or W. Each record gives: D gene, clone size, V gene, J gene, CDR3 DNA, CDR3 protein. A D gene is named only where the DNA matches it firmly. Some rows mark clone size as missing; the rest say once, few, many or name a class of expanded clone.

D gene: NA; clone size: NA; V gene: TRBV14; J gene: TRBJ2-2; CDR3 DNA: TGTGCCAGCAGCCAAGGGTATAGCTACACCGGGGAGCTGTTTTTT; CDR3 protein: CASSQGYSYTGELFF
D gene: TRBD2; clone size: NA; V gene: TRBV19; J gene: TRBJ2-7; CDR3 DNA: TGTGCCAGTAGTCTCGTCCTAGCGGGGGTCTACGAGCAGTACTTC; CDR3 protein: CASSLVLAGVYEQYF
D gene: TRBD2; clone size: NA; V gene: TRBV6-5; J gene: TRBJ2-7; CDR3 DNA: TGTGCCAGCAGCCGCCGGGGGGGCAACTACGAGCAGTACTTC; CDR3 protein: CASSRRGGNYEQYF
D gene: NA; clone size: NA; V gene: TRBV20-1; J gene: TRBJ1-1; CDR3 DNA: TGCAGTGTTCTCCGGACAGAGAAAGCTTTCTTT; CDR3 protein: CSVLRTEKAFF
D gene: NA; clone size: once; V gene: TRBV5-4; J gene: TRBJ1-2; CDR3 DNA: TGTGCCAGCAGCAGGGGTAAAGCTAACTATGGCTACACCTTC; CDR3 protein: CASSRGKANYGYTF
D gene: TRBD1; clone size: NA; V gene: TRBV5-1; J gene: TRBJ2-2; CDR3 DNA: TGCGCCAGCAGTTTCCTCCCAGACAGGGGATCGAACACCGGGGAGCTGTTTTTT; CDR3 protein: CASSFLPDRGSNTGELFF
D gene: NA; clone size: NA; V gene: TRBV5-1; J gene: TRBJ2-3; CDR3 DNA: TGCGCCAGCAGCTTGGGGGACAACACAGATACGCAGTATTTT; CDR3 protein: CASSLGDNTDTQYF
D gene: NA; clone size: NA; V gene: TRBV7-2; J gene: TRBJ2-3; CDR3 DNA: TGTGCCAGCAGCCGGACACCCAGCACAGATACGCAGTATTTT; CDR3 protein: CASSRTPSTDTQYF
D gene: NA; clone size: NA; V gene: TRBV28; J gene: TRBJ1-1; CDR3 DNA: TGTGCCAGCAGTTTCAGGGATTGGAACACTGAAGCTTTCTTT; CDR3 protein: CASSFRDWNTEAFF
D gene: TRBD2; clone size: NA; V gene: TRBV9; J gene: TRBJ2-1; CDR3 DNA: TGTGCCAGCAGCGAATTCCATGGAGTAGGGACTAGCGGGAAATACAATGAGCAGTTCTTC; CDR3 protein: CASSEFHGVGTSGKYNEQFF
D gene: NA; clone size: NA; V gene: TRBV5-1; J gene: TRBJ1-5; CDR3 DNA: TGCGCCAGCAGCCCCGAGGCGAATCAGCCCCAGCATTTT; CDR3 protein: CASSPEANQPQHF
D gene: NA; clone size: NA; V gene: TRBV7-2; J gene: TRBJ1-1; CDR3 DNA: TGTGCCAGCAGCCTGCAGGGTGGTGACACTGAAGCTTTCTTT; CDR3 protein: CASSLQGGDTEAFF
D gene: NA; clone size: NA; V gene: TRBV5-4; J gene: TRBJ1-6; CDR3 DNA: TGTGCCAGCAGCCCGACGCCAGGAACTCGGAATTCACCCCTCCACTTT; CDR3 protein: CASSPTPGTRNSPLHF
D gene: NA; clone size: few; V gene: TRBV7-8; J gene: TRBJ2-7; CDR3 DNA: TGTGCCAGCAGCTTGGGCAGCTACGAGCAGTACTTC; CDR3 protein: CASSLGSYEQYF
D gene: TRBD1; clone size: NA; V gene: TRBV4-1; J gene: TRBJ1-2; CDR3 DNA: TGCGCCAGCAGCCAATCCCGGACAGGGGGACTCAACTATGGCTACACCTTC; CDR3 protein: CASSQSRTGGLNYGYTF
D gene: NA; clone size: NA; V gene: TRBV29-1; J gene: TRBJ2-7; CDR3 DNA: TGCAGCGTTGAATCTACGTACGAGCAGTACTTC; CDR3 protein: CSVESTYEQYF
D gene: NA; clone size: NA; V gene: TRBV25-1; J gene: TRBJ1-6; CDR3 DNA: TGTGCCAGCAGTGGACCCCGGGGTTATAATTCACCCCTCCACTTT; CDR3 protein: CASSGPRGYNSPLHF
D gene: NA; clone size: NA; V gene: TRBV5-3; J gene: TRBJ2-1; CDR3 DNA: TGTGCCAGAAGCTTGTGGGCTATTAGCTCCTACAATGAGCAGTTCTTC; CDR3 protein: CARSLWAISSYNEQFF
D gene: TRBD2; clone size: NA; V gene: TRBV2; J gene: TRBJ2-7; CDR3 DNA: TGTGCCAGCAGTTCCGCTAGCGGGGCCTCCTACGAGCAGTACTTC; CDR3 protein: CASSSASGASYEQYF
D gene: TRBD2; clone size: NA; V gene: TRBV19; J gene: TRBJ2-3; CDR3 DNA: TGTGCCAGTAGTACTAGCGGGGGGCAAGATACGCAGTATTTT; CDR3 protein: CASSTSGGQDTQYF
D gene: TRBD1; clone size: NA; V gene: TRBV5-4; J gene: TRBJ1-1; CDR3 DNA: TGTGCCAGCAGCTCCCGGGACAGGGACACTGAAGCTTTCTTT; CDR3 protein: CASSSRDRDTEAFF
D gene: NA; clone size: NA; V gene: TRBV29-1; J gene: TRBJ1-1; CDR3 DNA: TGCAGCGTTGATATTGGGGGGGCTGGCACTGAAGCTTTCTTT; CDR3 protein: CSVDIGGAGTEAFF
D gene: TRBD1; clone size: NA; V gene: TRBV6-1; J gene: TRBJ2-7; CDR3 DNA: TGTGCCAGCAGTGGCTACCGGGACAGCTTTAGTTTAACGACCTACGAGCAGTACTTC; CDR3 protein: CASSGYRDSFSLTTYEQYF
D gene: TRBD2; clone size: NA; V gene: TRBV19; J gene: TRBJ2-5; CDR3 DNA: TGTGCCAGCTCCTCGGGCGGGAGGGCCGAGACCCAGTACTTC; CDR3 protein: CASSSGGRAETQYF
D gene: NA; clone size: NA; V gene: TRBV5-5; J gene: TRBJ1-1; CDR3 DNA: TGTGCCAGCAGCTTGGAAGTACAGTGGAACACTGAAGCTTTCTTT; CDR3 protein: CASSLEVQWNTEAFF
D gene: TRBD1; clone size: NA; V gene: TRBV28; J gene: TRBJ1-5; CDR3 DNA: TGTGCCAGCAGTTACAGGGGGCTTTATGACAATCAGCCCCAGCATTTT; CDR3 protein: CASSYRGLYDNQPQHF
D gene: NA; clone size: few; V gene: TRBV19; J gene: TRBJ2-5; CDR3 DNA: TGTGCCAGTACTCCGACAGGACAAGAGACCCAGTACTTC; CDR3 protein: CASTPTGQETQYF
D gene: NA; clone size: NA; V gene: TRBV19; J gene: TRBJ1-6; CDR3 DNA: TGTGCCAGTAGTCGGGGCTATAATTCACCCCTCCACTTT; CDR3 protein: CASSRGYNSPLHF
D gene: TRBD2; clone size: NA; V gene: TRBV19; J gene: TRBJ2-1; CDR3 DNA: TGTGCCAGTAGTATGTCCGGGGGGGAAAGCTCCTACAATGAGCAGTTCTTC; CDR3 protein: CASSMSGGESSYNEQFF
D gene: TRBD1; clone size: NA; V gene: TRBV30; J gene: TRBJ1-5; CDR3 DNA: TGTGCCTGGAGTGAAGGGGGCCCGCCTAATCAGCCCCAGCATTTT; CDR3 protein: CAWSEGGPPNQPQHF
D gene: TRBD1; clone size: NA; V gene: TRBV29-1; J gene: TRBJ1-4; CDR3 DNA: TGCAGCGTTACCGCAGGGACAGGGACGTTTTTT; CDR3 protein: CSVTAGTGTFF
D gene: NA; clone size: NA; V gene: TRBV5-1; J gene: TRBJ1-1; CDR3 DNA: TGCGCCAGCAGCGTTCTGGGAGTCGACACTGAAGCTTTCTTT; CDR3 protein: CASSVLGVDTEAFF
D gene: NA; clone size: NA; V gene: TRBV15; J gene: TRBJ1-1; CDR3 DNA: TGTGCCTCTTGGGACACGAACACTGAAGCTTTCTTT; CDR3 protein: CASWDTNTEAFF
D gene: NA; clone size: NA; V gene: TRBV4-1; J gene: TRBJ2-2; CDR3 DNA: TGCGCCAGCAGCCAAGGGCCAGGGGCCACCGGGGAGCTGTTTTTT; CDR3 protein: CASSQGPGATGELFF
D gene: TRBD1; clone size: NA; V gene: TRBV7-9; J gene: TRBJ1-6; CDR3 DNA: TGTGCCAGCAGCTTTGACAGGGGTACGTCACCCCTCCACTTT; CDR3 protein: CASSFDRGTSPLHF
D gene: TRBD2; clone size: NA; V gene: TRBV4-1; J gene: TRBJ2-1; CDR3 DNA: TGCGCCAGCAGCCAAGACAAGACTAGCGGGAGGGGGAATGAGCAGTTCTTC; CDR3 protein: CASSQDKTSGRGNEQFF
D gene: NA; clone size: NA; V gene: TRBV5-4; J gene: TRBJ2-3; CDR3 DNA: TGTGCCAGCAGCTTGGAGGGGGGGCGGAGGGATACGCAGTATTTT; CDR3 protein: CASSLEGGRRDTQYF
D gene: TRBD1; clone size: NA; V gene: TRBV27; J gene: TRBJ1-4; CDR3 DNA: TGTGCCAGCAGTCCTTGGGGACAGGGGGCTGAAAAACTGTTTTTT; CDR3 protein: CASSPWGQGAEKLFF
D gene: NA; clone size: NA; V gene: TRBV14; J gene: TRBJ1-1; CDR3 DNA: TGTGCCAGCAGCCAAGATTTGAGGAACCCTCCCGCTGAAGCTTTCTTT; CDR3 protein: CASSQDLRNPPAEAFF
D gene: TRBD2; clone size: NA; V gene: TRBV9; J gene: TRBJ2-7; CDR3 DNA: TGTGCCAGCAGCTCTAGTGGGGACTACTCCTACGAGCAGTACTTC; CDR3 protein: CASSSSGDYSYEQYF
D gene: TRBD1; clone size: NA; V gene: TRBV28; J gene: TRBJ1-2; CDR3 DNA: TGTGCCAGCAGTCTCACAGGGGTTTATGGCTACCCCTTC; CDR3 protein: CASSLTGVYGYPF
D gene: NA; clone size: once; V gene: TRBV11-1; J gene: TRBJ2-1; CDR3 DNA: TGTGCCAGCAGTGCGGGGTATGAGCAGTTCTTC; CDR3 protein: CASSAGYEQFF
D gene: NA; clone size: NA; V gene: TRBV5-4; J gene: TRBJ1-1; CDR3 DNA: TGTGCCAGCAATCCTCCAGGGAACACTGAAGCTTTCTTT; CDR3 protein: CASNPPGNTEAFF
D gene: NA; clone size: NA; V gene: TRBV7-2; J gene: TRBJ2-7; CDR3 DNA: TGTGCCAGCAGCCTGGACTGGAGCGAGCAGTACTTC; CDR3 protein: CASSLDWSEQYF
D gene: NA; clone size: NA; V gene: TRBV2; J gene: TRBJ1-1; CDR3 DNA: TGTGCCACCTCGGCCCACGGACAAATGAACACTGAAGCTTTCTTT; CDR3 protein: CATSAHGQMNTEAFF